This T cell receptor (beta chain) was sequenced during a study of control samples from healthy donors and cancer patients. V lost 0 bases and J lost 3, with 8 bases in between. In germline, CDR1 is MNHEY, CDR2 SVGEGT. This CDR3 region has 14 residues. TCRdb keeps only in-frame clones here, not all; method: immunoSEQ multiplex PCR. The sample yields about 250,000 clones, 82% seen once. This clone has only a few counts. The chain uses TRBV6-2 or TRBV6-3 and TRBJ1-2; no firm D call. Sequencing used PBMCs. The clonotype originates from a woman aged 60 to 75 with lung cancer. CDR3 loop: CASSYSPQDYGYTF. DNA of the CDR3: TGTGCCAGCAGTTACTCTCCCCAGGACTATGGCTACACCTTC.